The sequence of this T cell receptor (beta chain) was determined in a study of tumor-infiltrating T cells and Merkel cell polyomavirus. Across the study: The T cells studied were CD8+ and recognized the Merkel cell polyomavirus KLL epitope. Follow-up lasted a median about three years (range 1.1–6.0 years). Patients received varied, non-standardized chemotherapy, radiation and immunotherapies. Study results and limitations: A limitation is the study's small number of patients. Only one public clonotype, shared by two patients, appeared among several hundred sequences.

Germline assignment: CDR1 MNHEY and CDR2 SVGAGI. The CDR3 totals 14 residues. The ends were cut back, 1 base at V and 2 bases at J, with 7 bases in the middle. With respect to this clone: Its cognate antigen is unknown.

Measured with immunoSEQ multiplex PCR; TCRdb has only the in-frame clones, and not every one. The sample holds 26,000 or so clones; 70% to 90% are singletons and the top ten take roughly 3%. All patients' tumors stained robustly positive for Merkel cell polyomavirus Large T antigen by immunohistochemistry. This receptor was obtained from a man aged 45-60 years with Merkel cell carcinoma. The specimen was lymph node tissue. The chain joins TRBV6-5 to TRBJ2-3; D gene uncertain. The CDR3 bases are TGTGCCAGCAGTTACTGGCAGAACACAGATACGCAGTATTTT. Translated: CASSYWQNTDTQYF.